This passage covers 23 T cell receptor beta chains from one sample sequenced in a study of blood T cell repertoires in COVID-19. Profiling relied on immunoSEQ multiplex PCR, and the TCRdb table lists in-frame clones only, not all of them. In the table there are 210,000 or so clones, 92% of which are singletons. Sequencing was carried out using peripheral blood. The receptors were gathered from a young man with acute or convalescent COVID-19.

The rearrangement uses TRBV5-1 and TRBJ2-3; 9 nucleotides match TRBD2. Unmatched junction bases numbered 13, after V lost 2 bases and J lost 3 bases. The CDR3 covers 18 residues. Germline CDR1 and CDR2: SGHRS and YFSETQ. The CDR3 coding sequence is TGCGCCAGCAGCTTTCGGGATCGGTTCCTAGCGGGAACAGATACGCAGTATTTT. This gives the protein CASSFRDRFLAGTDTQYF.

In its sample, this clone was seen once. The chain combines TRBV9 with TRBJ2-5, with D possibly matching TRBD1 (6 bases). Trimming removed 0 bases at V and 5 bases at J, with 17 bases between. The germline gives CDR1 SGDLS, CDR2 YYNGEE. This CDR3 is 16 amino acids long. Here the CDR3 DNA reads TGTGCCAGCAGCGTAGGCTCTCAGGGGTTTTGGGAGACCCAGTACTTC. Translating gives CASSVGSQGFWETQYF.

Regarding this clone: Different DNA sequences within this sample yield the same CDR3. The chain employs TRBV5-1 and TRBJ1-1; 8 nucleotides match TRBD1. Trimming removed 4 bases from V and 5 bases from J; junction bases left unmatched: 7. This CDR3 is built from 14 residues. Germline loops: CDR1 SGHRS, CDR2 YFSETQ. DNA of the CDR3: TGCGCCAGCAGCCCAGGGGGCGCGAGGACTGAAGCTTTCTTT. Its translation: CASSPGGARTEAFF.

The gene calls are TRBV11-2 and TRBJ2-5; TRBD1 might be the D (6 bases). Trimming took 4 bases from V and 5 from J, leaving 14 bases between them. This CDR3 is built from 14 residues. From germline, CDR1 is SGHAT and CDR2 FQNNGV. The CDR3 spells CASSWGRGRETQYF. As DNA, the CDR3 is TGTGCCAGCAGCTGGGGCAGGGGACGCGAGACCCAGTACTTC.

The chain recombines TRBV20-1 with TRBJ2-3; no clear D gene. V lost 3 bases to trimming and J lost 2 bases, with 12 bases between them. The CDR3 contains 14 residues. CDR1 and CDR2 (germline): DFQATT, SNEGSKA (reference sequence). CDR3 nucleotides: TGCAGTGCTAGTAGTACTACCGTCACAGATACGCAGTATTTT. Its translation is CSASSTTVTDTQYF.

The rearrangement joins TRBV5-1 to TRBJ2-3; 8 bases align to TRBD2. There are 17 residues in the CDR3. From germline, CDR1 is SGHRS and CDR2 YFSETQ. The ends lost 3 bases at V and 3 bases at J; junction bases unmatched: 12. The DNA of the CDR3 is TGCGCCAGCAGCTCCCGGCTCGGGCCTAGCGGGACAGATACGCAGTATTTT. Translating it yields CASSSRLGPSGTDTQYF.

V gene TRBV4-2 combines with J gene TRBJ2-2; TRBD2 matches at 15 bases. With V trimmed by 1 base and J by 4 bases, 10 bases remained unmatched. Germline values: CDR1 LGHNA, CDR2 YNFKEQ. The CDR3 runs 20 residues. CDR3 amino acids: CASSQAPPGLAGGITGELFF. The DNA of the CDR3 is TGTGCCAGCAGCCAAGCCCCCCCGGGACTAGCGGGAGGAATCACCGGGGAGCTGTTTTTT.

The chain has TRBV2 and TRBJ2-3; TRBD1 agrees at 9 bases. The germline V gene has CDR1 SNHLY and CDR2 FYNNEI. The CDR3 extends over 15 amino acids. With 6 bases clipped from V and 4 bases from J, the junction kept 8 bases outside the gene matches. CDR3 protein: CASSAGQGLPDTQYF. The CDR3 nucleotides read TGTGCCAGCAGCGCCGGACAGGGGTTGCCAGATACGCAGTATTTT.

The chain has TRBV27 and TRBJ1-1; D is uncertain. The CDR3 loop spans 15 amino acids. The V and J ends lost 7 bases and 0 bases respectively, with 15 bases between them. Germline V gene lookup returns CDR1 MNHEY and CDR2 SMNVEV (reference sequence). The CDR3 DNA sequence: TGTGCCAGCAAAATAGGCAGACAACTGAACACTGAAGCTTTCTTT. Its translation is CASKIGRQLNTEAFF.

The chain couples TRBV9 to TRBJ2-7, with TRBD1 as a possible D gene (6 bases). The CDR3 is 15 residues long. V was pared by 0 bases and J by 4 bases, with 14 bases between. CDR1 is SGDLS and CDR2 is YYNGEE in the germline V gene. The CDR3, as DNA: TGTGCCAGCAGCGTAGATGCGGACAGAGGATACGAGCAGTACTTC. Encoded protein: CASSVDADRGYEQYF.

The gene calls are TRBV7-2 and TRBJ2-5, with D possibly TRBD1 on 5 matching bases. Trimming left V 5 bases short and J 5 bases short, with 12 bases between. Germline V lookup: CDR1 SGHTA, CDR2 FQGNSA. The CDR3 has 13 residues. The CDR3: CASSRFRVETQYF. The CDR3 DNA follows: TGTGCCAGCAGCCGATTCAGGGTGGAGACCCAGTACTTC.

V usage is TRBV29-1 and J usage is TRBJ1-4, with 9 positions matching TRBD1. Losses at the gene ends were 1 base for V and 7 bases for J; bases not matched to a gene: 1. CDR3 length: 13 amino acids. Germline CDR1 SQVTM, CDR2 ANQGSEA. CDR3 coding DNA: TGCAGCGTTGAAGGGACAGGGGTTGAAAAACTGTTTTTT. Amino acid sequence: CSVEGTGVEKLFF. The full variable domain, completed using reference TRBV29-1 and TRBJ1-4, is SAVISQKPSRDICQRGTSLTIQCQVDSQVTMMFWYRQQPGQSLTLIATANQGSEATYESGFVIDKFPISRPNLTFSTLTVSNMSPEDSSIYLCSVEGTGVEKLFFGSGTQLSVL.

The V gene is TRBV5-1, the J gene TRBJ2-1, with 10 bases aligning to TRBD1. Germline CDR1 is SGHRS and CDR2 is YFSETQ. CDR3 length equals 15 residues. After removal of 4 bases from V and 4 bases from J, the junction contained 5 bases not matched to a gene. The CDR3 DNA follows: TGCGCCAGCAGCCCCGGGACAGGGGATTACAATGAGCAGTTCTTC. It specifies CASSPGTGDYNEQFF.

The CDR3 loop reads CASRTRSGLNTEAFF. The CDR3 nucleotides read TGTGCCAGCAGAACCCGATCAGGGCTAAACACTGAAGCTTTCTTT. The V and J genes are TRBV6-5 and TRBJ1-1; the D gene is possibly TRBD1 (5 bases). Trimming removed 6 bases from V and 2 bases from J, with 16 bases in between. The length of the CDR3 is 15 residues. Looked up from germline, CDR1 is MNHEY and CDR2 is SVGAGI.

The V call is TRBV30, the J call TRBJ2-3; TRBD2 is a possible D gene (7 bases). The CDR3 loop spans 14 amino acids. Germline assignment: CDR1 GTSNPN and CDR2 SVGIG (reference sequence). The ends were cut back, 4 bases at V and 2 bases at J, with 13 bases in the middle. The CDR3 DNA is TGTGCCTGGAACACTGGGGGGGCCACAGATACGCAGTATTTT. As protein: CAWNTGGATDTQYF.

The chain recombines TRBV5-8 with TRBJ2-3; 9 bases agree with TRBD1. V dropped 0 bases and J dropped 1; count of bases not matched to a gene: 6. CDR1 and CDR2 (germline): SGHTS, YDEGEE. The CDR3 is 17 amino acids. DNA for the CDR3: TGTGCCAGCAGCTTGGGGACAGGGGCGCGGGGCACAGATACGCAGTATTTT. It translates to CASSLGTGARGTDTQYF.

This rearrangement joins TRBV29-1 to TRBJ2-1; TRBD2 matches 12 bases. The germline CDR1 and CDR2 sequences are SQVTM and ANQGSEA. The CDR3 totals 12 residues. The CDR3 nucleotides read TGCAGTGGCGGGACTAGCGGGTTAGAGCAGTTCTTC. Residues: CSGGTSGLEQFF.

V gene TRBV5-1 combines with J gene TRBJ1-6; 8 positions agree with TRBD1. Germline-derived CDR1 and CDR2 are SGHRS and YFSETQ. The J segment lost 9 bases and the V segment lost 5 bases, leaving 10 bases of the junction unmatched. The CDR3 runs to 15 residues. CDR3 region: CASRGSPQGGSPLHF. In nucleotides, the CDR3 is TGCGCCAGCAGGGGTTCGCCACAGGGGGGTTCACCCCTCCACTTT.

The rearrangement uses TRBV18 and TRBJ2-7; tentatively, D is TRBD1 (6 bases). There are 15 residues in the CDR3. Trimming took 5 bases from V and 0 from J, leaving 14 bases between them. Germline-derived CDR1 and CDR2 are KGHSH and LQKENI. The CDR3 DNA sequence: TGTGCCAGCTCATTAACAGGGAGAAGCTCCTACGAGCAGTACTTC. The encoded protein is CASSLTGRSSYEQYF.

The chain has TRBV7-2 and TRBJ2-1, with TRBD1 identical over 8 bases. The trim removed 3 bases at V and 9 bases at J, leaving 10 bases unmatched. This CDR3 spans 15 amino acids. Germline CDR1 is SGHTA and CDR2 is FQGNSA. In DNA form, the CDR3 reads TGTGCCAGCAGCTTTTCCGGACAGGGTTCTGGTGAGCAGTTCTTC. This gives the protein CASSFSGQGSGEQFF.

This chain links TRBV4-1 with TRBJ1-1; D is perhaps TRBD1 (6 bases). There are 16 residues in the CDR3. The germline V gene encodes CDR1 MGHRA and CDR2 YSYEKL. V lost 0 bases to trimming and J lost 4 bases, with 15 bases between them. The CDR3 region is CASSQDGAARGTEAFF. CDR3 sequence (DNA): TGCGCCAGCAGCCAAGATGGGGCAGCCAGGGGCACTGAAGCTTTCTTT.

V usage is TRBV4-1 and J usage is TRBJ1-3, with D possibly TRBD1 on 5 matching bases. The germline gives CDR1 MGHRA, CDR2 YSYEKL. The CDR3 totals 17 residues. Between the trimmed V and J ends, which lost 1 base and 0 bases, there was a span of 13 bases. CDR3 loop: CASSQVGGTDSGNTIYF. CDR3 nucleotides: TGCGCCAGCAGCCAAGTCGGAGGGACGGACTCTGGAAACACCATATATTTT.

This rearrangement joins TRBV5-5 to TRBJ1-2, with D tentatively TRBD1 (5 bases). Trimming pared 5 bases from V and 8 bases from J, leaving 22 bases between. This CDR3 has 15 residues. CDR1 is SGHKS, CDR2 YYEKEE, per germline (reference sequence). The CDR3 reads CASSFPGGGFEGYTF. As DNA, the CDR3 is TGTGCCAGCAGTTTCCCCGGGGGGGGTTTTGAAGGCTACACCTTC.